One TCR beta chain is described in this entry. Its antigen is not known. This entry is derived from a study of blood T cells in healthy people across ages. Study context: Template switching captured about one barcoded beta molecule per two T cells. Study-wide results and limits: Reliance upon unsorted PBMCs precluded definitive naive versus antigen-experienced comparison.

Through a sample-barcoded 5' primer and a J-beta primer mix, a second PCR was run for about 6 to 11 cycles. TCRdb independently ran MiXCR on the 5' RACE reads; one entry per CDR3 protein. The top ten hold roughly 6.3% of the sample, which has 1.2 million to 1.5 million distinct CDR3 sequences, around 59% seen once. The TCR sequence derives from a man aged 18 to 35 in good health. Specimen: blood.

CDR3 sequence (DNA): TGCGCCAGCAGCCAGGATCCGGGACTAAGGGACGGGCAGTACTTC. This sequence encodes CASSQDPGLRDGQYF. This sequence joins TRBV4-1 and TRBJ2-5; TRBD2 agrees at 7 bases. CDR1 is MGHRA and CDR2 is YSYEKL in the germline V gene. The junction had 15 bases not matched to a gene; V was cut back by 3 bases and J by 11 bases. The CDR3 totals 15 residues.